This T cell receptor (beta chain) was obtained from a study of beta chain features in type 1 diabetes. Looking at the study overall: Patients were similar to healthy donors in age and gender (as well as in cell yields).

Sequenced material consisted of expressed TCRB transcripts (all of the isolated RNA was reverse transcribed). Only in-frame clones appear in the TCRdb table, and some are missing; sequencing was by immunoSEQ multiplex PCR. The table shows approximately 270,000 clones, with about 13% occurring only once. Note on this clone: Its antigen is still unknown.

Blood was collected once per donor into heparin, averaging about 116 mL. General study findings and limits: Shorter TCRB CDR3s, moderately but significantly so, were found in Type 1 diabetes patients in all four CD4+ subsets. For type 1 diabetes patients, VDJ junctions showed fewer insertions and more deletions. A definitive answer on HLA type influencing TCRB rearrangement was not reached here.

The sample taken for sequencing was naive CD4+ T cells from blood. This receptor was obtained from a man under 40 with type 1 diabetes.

CDR3 in amino acids: CASSLDRGIRNEQFF. CDR3 bases: TGTGCCAGCAGCCTGGACAGGGGGATAAGGAATGAGCAGTTCTTC. The chain employs TRBV5-4 and TRBJ2-1, with TRBD1 matching 10 bases. In germline, CDR1 is SGHNT, CDR2 YYREEE (reference sequence). V gave up 4 bases and J gave up 7 bases; unmatched junction bases: 8. The CDR3 is made up of 15 amino acids.